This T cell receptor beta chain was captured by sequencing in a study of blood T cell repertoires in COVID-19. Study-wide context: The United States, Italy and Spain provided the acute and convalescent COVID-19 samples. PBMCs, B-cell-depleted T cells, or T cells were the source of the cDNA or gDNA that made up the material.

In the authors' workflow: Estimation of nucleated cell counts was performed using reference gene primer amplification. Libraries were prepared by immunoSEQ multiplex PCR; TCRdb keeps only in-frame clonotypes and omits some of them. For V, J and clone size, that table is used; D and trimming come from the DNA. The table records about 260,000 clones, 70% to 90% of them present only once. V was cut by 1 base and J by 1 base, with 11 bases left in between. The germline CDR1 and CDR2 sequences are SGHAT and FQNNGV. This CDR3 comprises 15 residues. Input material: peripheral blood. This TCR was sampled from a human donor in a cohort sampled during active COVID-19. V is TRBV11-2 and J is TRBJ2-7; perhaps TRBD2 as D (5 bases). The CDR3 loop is CASSLAPGLSYEQYF. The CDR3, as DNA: TGTGCCAGCAGCTTAGCCCCGGGGTTATCCTACGAGCAGTACTTC.